The entry below gives a single T cell receptor (beta chain) sequence along with its context. This entry comes from a study of blood T cell repertoires in COVID-19. Looking at the study overall: PBMCs, B-cell-depleted T cells, or T cells provided the cDNA or gDNA that made up the material.

The method was immunoSEQ multiplex PCR; TCRdb's version includes in-frame clones alone and lacks a portion of them. Among roughly 140,000 clones listed, roughly nine tenths were seen once. From germline, CDR1 is SGHTA and CDR2 FQGNSA. V was cut by 1 base and J by 1 base, with 9 bases left in between. The CDR3 runs to 15 residues. This sequence was found in a woman between 70 and 85 years old with acute or convalescent COVID-19. The sample was peripheral blood. J is TRBJ2-3 and V is TRBV7-2; perhaps TRBD2 as D (6 bases). CDR3 in amino acids: CASSLGGGGTDTQYF. Written as DNA, the CDR3 is TGTGCCAGCAGCTTAGGGGGCGGGGGCACAGATACGCAGTATTTT.